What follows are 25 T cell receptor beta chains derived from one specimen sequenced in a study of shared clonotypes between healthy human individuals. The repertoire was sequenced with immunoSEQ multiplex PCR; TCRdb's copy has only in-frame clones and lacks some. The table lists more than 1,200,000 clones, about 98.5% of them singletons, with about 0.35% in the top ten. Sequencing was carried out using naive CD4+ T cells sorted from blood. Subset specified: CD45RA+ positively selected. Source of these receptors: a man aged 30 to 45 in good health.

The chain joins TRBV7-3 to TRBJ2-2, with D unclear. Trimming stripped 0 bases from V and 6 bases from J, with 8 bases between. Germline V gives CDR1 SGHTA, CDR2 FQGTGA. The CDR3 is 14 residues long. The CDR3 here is CASSLTHSAGELFF. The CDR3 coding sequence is TGTGCCAGCAGCTTAACGCACAGCGCCGGGGAGCTGTTTTTT.

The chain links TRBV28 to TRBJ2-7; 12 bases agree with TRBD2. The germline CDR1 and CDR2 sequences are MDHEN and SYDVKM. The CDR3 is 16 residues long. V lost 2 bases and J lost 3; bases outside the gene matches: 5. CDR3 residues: CASSLRGLAGIYEQYF. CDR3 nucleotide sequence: TGTGCCAGCAGTTTACGCGGACTAGCGGGAATCTACGAGCAGTACTTC.

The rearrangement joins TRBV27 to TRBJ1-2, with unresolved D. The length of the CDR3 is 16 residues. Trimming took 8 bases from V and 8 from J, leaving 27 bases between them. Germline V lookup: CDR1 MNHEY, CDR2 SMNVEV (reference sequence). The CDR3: CASLSVGGPRVGGYTF. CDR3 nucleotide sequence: TGTGCCAGCCTTTCTGTAGGCGGGCCCCGAGTGGGCGGCTACACCTTC.

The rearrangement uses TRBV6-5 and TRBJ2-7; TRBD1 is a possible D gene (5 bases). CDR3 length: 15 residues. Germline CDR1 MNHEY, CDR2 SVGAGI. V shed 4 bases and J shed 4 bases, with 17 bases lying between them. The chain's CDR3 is CASSWKGVRAYEQYF. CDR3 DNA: TGTGCCAGCAGTTGGAAAGGGGTTCGGGCATACGAGCAGTACTTC.

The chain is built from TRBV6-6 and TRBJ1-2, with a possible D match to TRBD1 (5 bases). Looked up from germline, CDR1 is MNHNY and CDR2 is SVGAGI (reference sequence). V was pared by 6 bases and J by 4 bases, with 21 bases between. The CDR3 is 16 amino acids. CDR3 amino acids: CASSSEFREGRYGYTF. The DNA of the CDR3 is TGTGCCAGCAGCTCCGAATTCAGGGAAGGCCGCTATGGCTACACCTTC.

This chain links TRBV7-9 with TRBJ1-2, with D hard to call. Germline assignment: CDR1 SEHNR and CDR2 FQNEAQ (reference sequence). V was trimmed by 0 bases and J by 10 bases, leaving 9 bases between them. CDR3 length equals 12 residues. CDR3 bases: TGTGCCAGCAGCTTAGCAGGGCATGACTACACCTTC. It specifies CASSLAGHDYTF.

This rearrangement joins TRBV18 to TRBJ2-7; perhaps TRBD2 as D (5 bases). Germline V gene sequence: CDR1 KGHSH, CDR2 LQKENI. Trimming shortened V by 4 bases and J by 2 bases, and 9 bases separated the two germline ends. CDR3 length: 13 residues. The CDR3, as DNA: TGTGCCAGCTCACTGTCCGGGGCCTACGAGCAGTACTTC. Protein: CASSLSGAYEQYF.

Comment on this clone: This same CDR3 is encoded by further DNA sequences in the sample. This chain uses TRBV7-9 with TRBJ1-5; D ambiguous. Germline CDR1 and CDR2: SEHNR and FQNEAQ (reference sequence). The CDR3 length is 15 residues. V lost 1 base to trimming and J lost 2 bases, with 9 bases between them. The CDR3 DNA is TGTGCCAGCAGCTTAGGGGAGGTAGGCAATCAGCCCCAGCATTTT. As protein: CASSLGEVGNQPQHF.

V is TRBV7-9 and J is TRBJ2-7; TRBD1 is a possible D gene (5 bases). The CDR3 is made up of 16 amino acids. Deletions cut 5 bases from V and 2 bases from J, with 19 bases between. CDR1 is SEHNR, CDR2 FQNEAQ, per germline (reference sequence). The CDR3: CASSKNQGALPYEQYF. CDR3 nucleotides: TGTGCCAGCAGCAAGAATCAGGGTGCTCTTCCCTACGAGCAGTACTTC.

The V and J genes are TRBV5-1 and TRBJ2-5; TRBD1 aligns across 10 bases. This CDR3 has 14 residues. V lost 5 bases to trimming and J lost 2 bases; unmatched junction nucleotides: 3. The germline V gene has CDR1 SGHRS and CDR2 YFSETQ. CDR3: CASRPGQGQETQYF. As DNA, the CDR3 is TGCGCCAGCAGACCGGGACAGGGGCAAGAGACCCAGTACTTC.

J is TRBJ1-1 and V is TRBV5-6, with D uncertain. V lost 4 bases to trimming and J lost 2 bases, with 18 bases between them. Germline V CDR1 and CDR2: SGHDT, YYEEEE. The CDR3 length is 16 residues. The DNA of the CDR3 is TGTGCCAGCAGCCCCTCCCCCCCGACATCTAACACTGAAGCTTTCTTT. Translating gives CASSPSPPTSNTEAFF.

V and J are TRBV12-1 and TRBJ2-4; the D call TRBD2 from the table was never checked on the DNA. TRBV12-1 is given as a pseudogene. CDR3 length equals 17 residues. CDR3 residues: CASSIRLSGIAKNIQYF. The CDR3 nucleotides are TGTGCCAGCAGCATACGTCTCAGCGGGATAGCCAAAAACATTCAGTACTTC.

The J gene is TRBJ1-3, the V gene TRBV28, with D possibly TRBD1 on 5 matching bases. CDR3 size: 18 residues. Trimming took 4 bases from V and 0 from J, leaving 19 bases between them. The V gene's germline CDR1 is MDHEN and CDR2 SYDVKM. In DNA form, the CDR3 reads TGTGCCAGCAGTTCGCTTCGGGCTAGGGGAGTCTCTGGAAACACCATATATTTT. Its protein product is CASSSLRARGVSGNTIYF. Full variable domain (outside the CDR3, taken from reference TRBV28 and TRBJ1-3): DVKVTQSSRYLVKRTGEKVFLECVQDMDHENMFWYRQDPGLGLRLIYFSYDVKMKEKGDIPEGYSVSREKKERFSLILESASTNQTSMYLCASSSLRARGVSGNTIYFGEGSWLTVV.

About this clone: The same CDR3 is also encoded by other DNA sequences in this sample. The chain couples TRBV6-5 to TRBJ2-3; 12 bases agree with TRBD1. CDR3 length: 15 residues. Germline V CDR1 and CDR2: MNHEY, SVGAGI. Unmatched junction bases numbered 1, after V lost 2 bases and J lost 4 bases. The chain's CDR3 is CASSYGTGGADTQYF. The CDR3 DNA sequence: TGTGCCAGCAGTTACGGGACAGGGGGCGCAGATACGCAGTATTTT.

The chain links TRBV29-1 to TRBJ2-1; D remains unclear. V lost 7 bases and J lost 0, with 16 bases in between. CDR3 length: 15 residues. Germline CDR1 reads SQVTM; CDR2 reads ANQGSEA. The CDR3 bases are TGCAGCGGGGTGTGTGTTTGCAGCTCCTACAATGAGCAGTTCTTC. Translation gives CSGVCVCSSYNEQFF.

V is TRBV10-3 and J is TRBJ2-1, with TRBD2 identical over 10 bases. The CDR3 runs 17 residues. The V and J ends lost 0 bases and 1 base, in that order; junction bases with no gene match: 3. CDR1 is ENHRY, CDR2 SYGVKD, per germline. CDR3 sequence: CAISESASGSSYNEQFF. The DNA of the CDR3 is TGTGCCATCAGTGAGTCGGCTAGCGGGAGTTCCTACAATGAGCAGTTCTTC.

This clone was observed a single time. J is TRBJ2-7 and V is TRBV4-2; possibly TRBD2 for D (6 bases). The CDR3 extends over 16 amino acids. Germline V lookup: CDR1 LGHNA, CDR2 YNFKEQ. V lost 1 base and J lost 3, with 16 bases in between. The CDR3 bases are TGTGCCAGCAGCCAAGTCGGGGGAAAACCAAACTACGAGCAGTACTTC. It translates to CASSQVGGKPNYEQYF.

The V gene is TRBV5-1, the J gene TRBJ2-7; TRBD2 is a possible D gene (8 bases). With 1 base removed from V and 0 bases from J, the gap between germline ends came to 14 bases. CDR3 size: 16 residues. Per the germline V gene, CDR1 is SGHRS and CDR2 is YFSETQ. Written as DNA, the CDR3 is TGCGCCAGCAGCTTGCATAGCGGGACAGTCTCCTACGAGCAGTACTTC. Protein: CASSLHSGTVSYEQYF.

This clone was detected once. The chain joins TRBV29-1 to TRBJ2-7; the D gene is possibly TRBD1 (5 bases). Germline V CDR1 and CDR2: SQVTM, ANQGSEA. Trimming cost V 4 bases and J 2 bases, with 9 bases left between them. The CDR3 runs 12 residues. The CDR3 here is CSVGQSAYEQYF. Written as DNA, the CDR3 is TGCAGCGTTGGACAGTCTGCCTACGAGCAGTACTTC.

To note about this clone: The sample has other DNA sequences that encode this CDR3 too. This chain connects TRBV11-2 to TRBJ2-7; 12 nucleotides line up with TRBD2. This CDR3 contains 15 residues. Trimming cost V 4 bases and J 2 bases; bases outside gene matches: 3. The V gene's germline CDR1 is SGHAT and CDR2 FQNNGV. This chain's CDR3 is CASSSGLAGTYEQYF. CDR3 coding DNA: TGTGCCAGCAGCTCCGGACTAGCGGGAACCTACGAGCAGTACTTC.

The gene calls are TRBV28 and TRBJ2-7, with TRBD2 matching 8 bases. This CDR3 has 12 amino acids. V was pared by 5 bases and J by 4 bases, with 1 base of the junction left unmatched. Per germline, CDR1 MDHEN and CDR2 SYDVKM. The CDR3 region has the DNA TGTGCCAGCAGTCGGGGGGGGTACGAGCAGTACTTC. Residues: CASSRGGYEQYF.

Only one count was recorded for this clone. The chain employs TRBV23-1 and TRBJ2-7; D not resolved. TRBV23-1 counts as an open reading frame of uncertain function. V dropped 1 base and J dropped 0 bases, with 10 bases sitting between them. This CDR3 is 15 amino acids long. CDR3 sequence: CASSQLGRNSYEQYF. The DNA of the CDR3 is TGCGCCAGCAGTCAATTAGGCAGAAACTCCTACGAGCAGTACTTC.

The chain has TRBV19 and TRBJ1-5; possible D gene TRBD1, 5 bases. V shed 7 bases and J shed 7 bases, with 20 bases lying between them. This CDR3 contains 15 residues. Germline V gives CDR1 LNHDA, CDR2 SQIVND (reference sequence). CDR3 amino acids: CASIREPGFMQPQHF. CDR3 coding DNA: TGTGCCAGTATCCGCGAACCAGGGTTTATGCAGCCCCAGCATTTT. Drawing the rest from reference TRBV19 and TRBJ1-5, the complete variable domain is DGGITQSPKYLFRKEGQNVTLSCEQNLNHDAMYWYRQDPGQGLRLIYYSQIVNDFQKGDIAEGYSVSREKKESFPLTVTSAQKNPTAFYLCASIREPGFMQPQHFGDGTRLSIL.

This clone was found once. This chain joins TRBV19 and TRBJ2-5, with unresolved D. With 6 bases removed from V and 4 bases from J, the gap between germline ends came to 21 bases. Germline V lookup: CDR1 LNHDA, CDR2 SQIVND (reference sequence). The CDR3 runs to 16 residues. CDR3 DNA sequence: TGTGCCAGTAGGCCCCCGGCAGGATCACGAGGAGAGACCCAGTACTTC. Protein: CASRPPAGSRGETQYF. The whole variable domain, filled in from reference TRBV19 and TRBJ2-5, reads DGGITQSPKYLFRKEGQNVTLSCEQNLNHDAMYWYRQDPGQGLRLIYYSQIVNDFQKGDIAEGYSVSREKKESFPLTVTSAQKNPTAFYLCASRPPAGSRGETQYFGPGTRLLVL.

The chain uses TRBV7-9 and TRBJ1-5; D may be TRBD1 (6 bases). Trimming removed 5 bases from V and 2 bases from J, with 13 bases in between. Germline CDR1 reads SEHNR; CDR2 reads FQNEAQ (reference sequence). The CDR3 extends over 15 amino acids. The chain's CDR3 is CASSPGVNGNQPQHF. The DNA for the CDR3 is TGTGCCAGCAGCCCAGGGGTGAATGGCAATCAGCCCCAGCATTTT.